A selection of T cell receptor beta chains follows, all from one sample in a study of beta chain features in type 1 diabetes. Sequencing used immunoSEQ multiplex PCR; TCRdb keeps in-frame clones, though not all of them. This table holds around 340,000 clones, around a fifth found once. Material: naive CD4+ T cells from blood. The source is a woman under 30 in good health. CDR3s include the opening cysteine and the closing phenylalanine or tryptophan. The D gene is left open where the match is weak. Clone size, where shown, is once, few, many, or a class for clones that have expanded.

clone size: few; CDR3 length: 13; J gene: TRBJ1-2; D gene: .; V gene: TRBV7-3; CDR3 DNA: TGTGCCAGCAGCTATGGAGGAGAGCGGGGCTACACCTTC; CDR3 protein: CASSYGGERGYTF
clone size: few; CDR3 length: 14; J gene: TRBJ1-2; D gene: TRBD1; V gene: TRBV5-4; CDR3 DNA: TGTGCCAGCAGGCGCCTGGGACAGAAATATGGCTACACCTTC; CDR3 protein: CASRRLGQKYGYTF
clone size: few; CDR3 length: 15; J gene: TRBJ2-7; D gene: .; V gene: TRBV6-1; CDR3 DNA: TGTGCCAGCTCCCCTGCCGAGGCCGGCAACTACGAGCAGTACTTC; CDR3 protein: CASSPAEAGNYEQYF
clone size: few; CDR3 length: 17; J gene: TRBJ2-7; D gene: .; V gene: TRBV11-2; CDR3 DNA: TGTGCCAGCAGCTTAGAACGGCGGGACAGCTTATCCTACGAGCAGTACTTC; CDR3 protein: CASSLERRDSLSYEQYF
clone size: .; CDR3 length: 15; J gene: TRBJ2-7; D gene: TRBD2; V gene: TRBV5-1; CDR3 DNA: TGCGCCAGCAGCCCTGGGACTAGCGGGAGAAACGAGCAGTACTTC; CDR3 protein: CASSPGTSGRNEQYF
clone size: few; CDR3 length: 15; J gene: TRBJ2-2; D gene: .; V gene: TRBV4-2; CDR3 DNA: TGTGCCAGCAGCCAAGAGCAGGACATGGACCGGGAGCTGTTTTTT; CDR3 protein: CASSQEQDMDRELFF
clone size: once; CDR3 length: 16; J gene: TRBJ1-1; D gene: TRBD1; V gene: TRBV4-2; CDR3 DNA: TGTGCCAGCAGCCGCCCGACGACAGGGTGGGACACTGAAGCTTTCTTT; CDR3 protein: CASSRPTTGWDTEAFF
clone size: few; CDR3 length: 18; J gene: TRBJ2-5; D gene: TRBD2; V gene: TRBV7-2; CDR3 DNA: TGTGCCAGCAGCTTAGTGGGACTAGCGGGGGACATACAAGAGACCCAGTACTTC; CDR3 protein: CASSLVGLAGDIQETQYF
clone size: few; CDR3 length: 18; J gene: TRBJ2-3; D gene: TRBD2; V gene: TRBV5-4; CDR3 DNA: TGTGCCAGCAGCTTGGGGGGACTAGCGGGCATTACCACAGATACGCAGTATTTT; CDR3 protein: CASSLGGLAGITTDTQYF
clone size: few; CDR3 length: 14; J gene: TRBJ2-3; D gene: .; V gene: TRBV27; CDR3 DNA: TGTGCCAGCAGTTTATCAGCCAGCACAGATACGCAGTATTTT; CDR3 protein: CASSLSASTDTQYF
clone size: .; CDR3 length: 18; J gene: TRBJ2-1; D gene: .; V gene: TRBV12-5; CDR3 DNA: TGTGCTAGTGGTTTGGTACTCGGGGACTCGAGCTCCTACAATGAGCAGTTCTTC; CDR3 protein: CASGLVLGDSSSYNEQFF
clone size: few; CDR3 length: 12; J gene: TRBJ2-5; D gene: .; V gene: TRBV7-8; CDR3 DNA: TGTGCCAGCTTTACAGACCAAGAGACCCAGTACTTC; CDR3 protein: CASFTDQETQYF
clone size: .; CDR3 length: 14; J gene: TRBJ1-2; D gene: .; V gene: TRBV5-1; CDR3 DNA: TGCGCCAGCAGCGGAGGAAGCAGTAACTATGGCTACACCTTC; CDR3 protein: CASSGGSSNYGYTF
clone size: few; CDR3 length: 13; J gene: TRBJ2-5; D gene: .; V gene: TRBV4-2; CDR3 DNA: TGTGCCAGCAGCTTGGTAGACCAAGAGACCCAGTACTTC; CDR3 protein: CASSLVDQETQYF
clone size: few; CDR3 length: 16; J gene: TRBJ2-5; D gene: TRBD1; V gene: TRBV5-1; CDR3 DNA: TGCGCCAGCAGCGTATCCTCAGGACAGGTTCAAGAGACCCAGTACTTC; CDR3 protein: CASSVSSGQVQETQYF
clone size: few; CDR3 length: 13; J gene: TRBJ1-2; D gene: TRBD1; V gene: TRBV25-1; CDR3 DNA: TGTGCCAGCAGTGACGACAGGGCCTATGGCTACACCTTC; CDR3 protein: CASSDDRAYGYTF
clone size: .; CDR3 length: 13; J gene: TRBJ2-7; D gene: .; V gene: TRBV6-1; CDR3 DNA: TGTGCCAGCAGTGGAGATCAGGGATCCGAGCAGTACTTC; CDR3 protein: CASSGDQGSEQYF
clone size: .; CDR3 length: 15; J gene: TRBJ2-7; D gene: TRBD1; V gene: TRBV5-1; CDR3 DNA: TGCGCCAGCAGGCAGGGACAGACAAGCTCCTACGAGCAGTACTTC; CDR3 protein: CASRQGQTSSYEQYF
clone size: .; CDR3 length: 16; J gene: TRBJ2-1; D gene: TRBD2; V gene: TRBV5-4; CDR3 DNA: TGTGCCAGCAGCTTGGAAGCGGCTAGCGGGGGTCGTGAGCAGTTCTTC; CDR3 protein: CASSLEAASGGREQFF
clone size: .; CDR3 length: 15; J gene: TRBJ2-7; D gene: TRBD2; V gene: TRBV30; CDR3 DNA: TGTGCCTGGAGTGGACTAGCGGGAAGCTCCTACGAGCAGTACTTC; CDR3 protein: CAWSGLAGSSYEQYF
clone size: few; CDR3 length: 16; J gene: TRBJ2-7; D gene: TRBD2; V gene: TRBV2; CDR3 DNA: TGTGCCAGCAGTGAAAAGGGACTAGCGGGAGGAGGCGAGCAGTACTTC; CDR3 protein: CASSEKGLAGGGEQYF
clone size: .; CDR3 length: 14; J gene: TRBJ2-7; D gene: .; V gene: TRBV9; CDR3 DNA: TGTGCCAGCAGCGTAGAGGCGGTCTCCTACGAGCAGTACTTC; CDR3 protein: CASSVEAVSYEQYF
clone size: .; CDR3 length: 14; J gene: TRBJ2-7; D gene: TRBD2; V gene: TRBV5-6; CDR3 DNA: TGTGCCAGCCGCCAAGCGGGAATCACCTACGAGCAGTACTTC; CDR3 protein: CASRQAGITYEQYF
clone size: .; CDR3 length: 12; J gene: TRBJ1-2; D gene: .; V gene: TRBV7-9; CDR3 DNA: TGTGCCAGCAGCTTAGGGGGGAGGGGCTACACCTTC; CDR3 protein: CASSLGGRGYTF
clone size: .; CDR3 length: 16; J gene: TRBJ2-7; D gene: TRBD2; V gene: TRBV27; CDR3 DNA: TGTGCCAGCAGTTTAGCGGGGACTAGCGGGAGCTACGAGCAGTACTTC; CDR3 protein: CASSLAGTSGSYEQYF
clone size: .; CDR3 length: 14; J gene: TRBJ2-1; D gene: TRBD1; V gene: TRBV14; CDR3 DNA: TGTGCCAGCAGCTGGGGACAGTGGATGAATGAGCAGTTCTTC; CDR3 protein: CASSWGQWMNEQFF
clone size: .; CDR3 length: 16; J gene: TRBJ2-1; D gene: TRBD1; V gene: TRBV4-2; CDR3 DNA: TGTGCCAGCAGCCTCTCGAGGGACAGGCCCTTCAATGAGCAGTTCTTC; CDR3 protein: CASSLSRDRPFNEQFF
clone size: .; CDR3 length: 14; J gene: TRBJ1-5; D gene: TRBD1; V gene: TRBV6-6; CDR3 DNA: TGTGCCAGCAGTACGGACAGGGGGCGGCAGCCCCAGCATTTT; CDR3 protein: CASSTDRGRQPQHF
clone size: few; CDR3 length: 14; J gene: TRBJ1-2; D gene: TRBD1; V gene: TRBV6-5; CDR3 DNA: TGTGCCAGCAGTTACTCGAGGAGGGGGCACGGCTACACCTTC; CDR3 protein: CASSYSRRGHGYTF
clone size: .; CDR3 length: 11; J gene: TRBJ1-6; D gene: .; V gene: TRBV30; CDR3 DNA: TGTGCCTGGACTCAGGGTTCACCCCTCCACTTT; CDR3 protein: CAWTQGSPLHF
clone size: few; CDR3 length: 14; J gene: TRBJ1-2; D gene: .; V gene: TRBV2; CDR3 DNA: TGTGCCAGCAGTGAGGGTGAGGGGGACTATGGCTACACCTTC; CDR3 protein: CASSEGEGDYGYTF